The 21 T cell receptor beta chains listed next were all sequenced from one sample in a study of blood T cell repertoires in COVID-19. Sequenced by immunoSEQ multiplex PCR; TCRdb stores in-frame clones only, minus some. The data show approximately 200,000 clones, with approximately 91% seen just once and 2.1% held by the top ten. The sample consisted of peripheral blood. The receptors come from a man between 65 and 79 years old with active or convalescent COVID-19.

The rearrangement joins TRBV28 to TRBJ1-4, with D hard to call. The length of the CDR3 is 14 residues. V lost 7 bases, J lost 2 bases, and 11 bases lay in between. The V gene's germline CDR1 is MDHEN and CDR2 SYDVKM. CDR3: CASTRLVTNEKLFF. In DNA form, the CDR3 reads TGTGCCAGCACTAGACTGGTTACTAATGAAAAACTGTTTTTT.

This chain connects TRBV27 to TRBJ2-7; D not certain. The V gene's germline CDR1 is MNHEY and CDR2 SMNVEV (reference sequence). The CDR3 spans 13 residues. The V end lost 3 bases, the J end lost 0 bases, and 6 bases lay between the germline ends. The CDR3 loop reads CASSFLSSYEQYF. The DNA of the CDR3 is TGTGCCAGCAGTTTCCTTAGCTCCTACGAGCAGTACTTC.

CDR3 amino acids: CASSYTPSGGANGYTF. CDR3 nucleotides: TGTGCCAGCAGTTATACCCCCTCGGGGGGGGCGAATGGCTACACCTTC. The rearrangement joins TRBV27 to TRBJ1-2; maybe TRBD1 (6 bases). With 4 bases removed from V and 6 bases from J, the gap between germline ends came to 21 bases. The CDR3 has 16 residues. Germline V gene sequence: CDR1 MNHEY, CDR2 SMNVEV (reference sequence).

In its sample, this clone was seen once. The J gene is TRBJ2-2, the V gene TRBV7-2, with TRBD2 matching over 8 bases. Trimming took 5 bases from V and 6 from J; bases not matched to a gene: 17. CDR3 length: 18 residues. Germline V gene data show CDR1 as SGHTA and CDR2 as FQGNSA. CDR3 nucleotides: TGTGCCAGCAGCCCAACCGGCGGGAGGAGTTTTCGGGCCGGGGAGCTGTTTTTT. It encodes CASSPTGGRSFRAGELFF.

The chain couples TRBV4-3 to TRBJ1-1; D not certain. V gave up 1 base and J gave up 5 bases, with 8 bases separating them. The length of the CDR3 is 13 residues. Germline assignment: CDR1 LGHNA and CDR2 YSLEER. As DNA, the CDR3 is TGCGCCAGCAGCCAAGTCGGTTGGACTGAAGCTTTCTTT. It is translated as CASSQVGWTEAFF.

This clone came up once. This chain links TRBV27 with TRBJ2-5; 7 bases are shared with TRBD2. J was trimmed by 7 bases and V by 6 bases; bases with no gene match: 17. Germline CDR1 reads MNHEY; CDR2 reads SMNVEV (reference sequence). This CDR3 region has 16 residues. CDR3 protein: CASRNVAGGFLGTQYF. The CDR3 nucleotides are TGTGCCAGCAGGAACGTAGCGGGCGGTTTTCTCGGGACCCAGTACTTC.

This clone was counted once. J is TRBJ2-7 and V is TRBV29-1; no firm D call. This CDR3 is built from 14 residues. The V gene's germline CDR1 is SQVTM and CDR2 ANQGSEA. The V and J ends lost 0 bases and 2 bases respectively, with 11 bases between them. The CDR3 nucleotides are TGCAGCGTTGAAGATCGGTACAGTCCCTACGAGCAGTACTTC. It codes for CSVEDRYSPYEQYF.

The V call is TRBV30, the J call TRBJ1-2; D is perhaps TRBD1 (6 bases). CDR1 GTSNPN and CDR2 SVGIG come from the germline V gene (reference sequence). The length of the CDR3 is 14 residues. Trimming shortened V by 0 bases and J by 8 bases, and 16 bases separated the two germline ends. For the CDR3, the DNA is TGTGCCTGGAGTGTACTCTCGTCAGGGGTCGGCTACACCTTC. This encodes CAWSVLSSGVGYTF.

The CDR3 region has the DNA TGTGCCAGCGAGGCAACAAGAAACGAGCAGTACTTC. The encoded protein is CASEATRNEQYF. This rearrangement joins TRBV28 to TRBJ2-7; D gene uncertain. V lost 8 bases and J 5 bases, leaving 13 bases between the germline ends. The CDR3 contains 12 residues. Germline V gene data show CDR1 as MDHEN and CDR2 as SYDVKM.

The chain recombines TRBV28 with TRBJ2-2, with D possibly matching TRBD1 (5 bases). Trimming took 6 bases from V and 4 from J, leaving 15 bases between them. CDR1 and CDR2 (germline): MDHEN, SYDVKM. This CDR3 is 15 amino acids long. For the CDR3, the DNA is TGTGCCAGCAGAGATACCAGGGTTAGCACCGGGGAGCTGTTTTTT. Protein product: CASRDTRVSTGELFF.

The genes are TRBV7-6 and TRBJ2-3; 9 bases are shared with TRBD2. The CDR3 totals 17 residues. The trim removed 5 bases at V and 3 bases at J, leaving 12 bases unmatched. Germline V lookup: CDR1 SGHVS, CDR2 FNYEAQ. The CDR3 loop is CASSLRSSGIRTDTQYF. DNA of the CDR3: TGTGCCAGCAGCCTAAGGTCTAGCGGGATTAGGACAGATACGCAGTATTTT.

In its sample, this clone was seen once. This rearrangement joins TRBV15 to TRBJ1-6; 9 nucleotides agree with TRBD1. V shed 1 base and J 11 bases; nucleotides not matched to a gene: 3. The CDR3 is 14 amino acids. CDR1 and CDR2 from the germline V gene are LNHNV and YYDKDF (reference sequence). In nucleotides, the CDR3 is TGTGCCACCAGCAGAGCACAGGGGGCCGCACCCCTCCACTTT. This gives the protein CATSRAQGAAPLHF.

This chain links TRBV7-2 with TRBJ1-1; TRBD1 matches at 8 bases. With 3 bases clipped from V and 7 bases from J, the junction kept 1 base outside the gene matches. Germline V gene sequence: CDR1 SGHTA, CDR2 FQGNSA. This CDR3 comprises 12 residues. This CDR3 is CASSFGQGEAFF. In DNA form, the CDR3 reads TGTGCCAGCAGCTTCGGACAGGGTGAAGCTTTCTTT.

The rearrangement links TRBV28 to TRBJ2-7, with TRBD2 matching over 7 bases. The V and J ends lost 7 bases and 0 bases, in that order; junction bases with no gene match: 9. The CDR3 covers 15 residues. Germline values: CDR1 MDHEN, CDR2 SYDVKM. CDR3 protein: CASTPTGRSSYEQYF. CDR3 in DNA: TGTGCCAGCACCCCGACCGGGAGGAGCTCCTACGAGCAGTACTTC. The whole variable domain, remainder taken from reference TRBV28 and TRBJ2-7, is DVKVTQSSRYLVKRTGEKVFLECVQDMDHENMFWYRQDPGLGLRLIYFSYDVKMKEKGDIPEGYSVSREKKERFSLILESASTNQTSMYLCASTPTGRSSYEQYFGPGTRLTVT.

The rearrangement uses TRBV6-5 and TRBJ2-7, with 9 bases that match TRBD2. J lost 4 bases, V lost 6 bases, and 7 bases had no gene match. The CDR3 runs to 14 residues. The germline V gene encodes CDR1 MNHEY and CDR2 SVGAGI. CDR3 protein: CASRPGLAVYEQYF. The CDR3 DNA reads as TGTGCCAGCAGACCGGGACTAGCAGTTTACGAGCAGTACTTC.

The V and J genes are TRBV5-4 and TRBJ2-5; TRBD1 is a possible D gene (5 bases). The length of the CDR3 is 15 residues. Trimming took 3 bases from V and 5 from J, leaving 17 bases between them. Germline V gives CDR1 SGHNT, CDR2 YYREEE (reference sequence). The CDR3 loop is CASSSFGQGGETQYF. The CDR3 DNA is TGTGCCAGCAGCTCATTCGGGCAGGGTGGGGAGACCCAGTACTTC.

This clone occurred a few times. The chain combines TRBV6-5 with TRBJ2-7, with 7 positions matching TRBD1. The CDR3 covers 14 residues. Trimming at V came to 7 bases and at J to 4 bases, leaving 10 bases not matched to a gene. CDR1 MNHEY and CDR2 SVGAGI come from the germline V gene. CDR3 nucleotides: TGTGCCAGCAAAAGACAGGGTAGGGGATACGAGCAGTACTTC. This sequence encodes CASKRQGRGYEQYF.

This chain uses TRBV7-6 with TRBJ2-1, with 10 bases lining up with TRBD2. The germline V gene has CDR1 SGHVS and CDR2 FNYEAQ. The CDR3 has 16 residues. The V and J ends lost 5 bases and 4 bases, in that order; junction bases with no gene match: 8. The CDR3 is CASSRRTSGVYNEQFF. The CDR3 region has the DNA TGTGCCAGCAGCCGGAGGACTAGCGGAGTTTACAATGAGCAGTTCTTC. Variable domain in full (rest from reference TRBV7-6 and TRBJ2-1): GAGVSQSPRYKVTKRGQDVALRCDPISGHVSLYWYRQALGQGPEFLTYFNYEAQQDKSGLPNDRFSAERPEGSISTLTIQRTEQRDSAMYRCASSRRTSGVYNEQFFGPGTRLTVL.

The rearrangement links TRBV6-5 to TRBJ2-5; TRBD2 aligns across 12 bases. The V gene's germline CDR1 is MNHEY and CDR2 SVGAGI. The CDR3 runs to 15 residues. V lost 6 bases to trimming and J lost 6 bases; unmatched junction nucleotides: 8. The CDR3 reads CASSPLAGGPKTQYF. Written as DNA, the CDR3 is TGTGCCAGCAGCCCCCTAGCGGGAGGGCCTAAGACCCAGTACTTC.

V gene TRBV27 combines with J gene TRBJ1-5; D perhaps matches TRBD1 (5 bases). Germline CDR1 reads MNHEY; CDR2 reads SMNVEV (reference sequence). This CDR3 spans 16 amino acids. Trimming took 5 bases from V and 4 from J, leaving 18 bases between them. CDR3 sequence: CASSPLLDSFNQPQHF. Written as DNA, the CDR3 is TGTGCCAGCAGTCCCCTTCTTGACAGTTTTAATCAGCCCCAGCATTTT.

The rearrangement links TRBV7-9 to TRBJ2-5; 8 nucleotides agree with TRBD2. Germline CDR1 is SEHNR and CDR2 is FQNEAQ (reference sequence). Losses at the gene ends were 5 bases for V and 5 bases for J; bases not matched to a gene: 13. This CDR3 is built from 16 residues. CDR3: CASSLLPGGGRETQYF. In DNA, the CDR3 is TGTGCCAGCAGCCTACTACCGGGAGGGGGAAGGGAGACCCAGTACTTC.